This T cell receptor (beta chain) comes out of a study of blood T cell repertoires in COVID-19. For the study at large: From T cells, B-cell-depleted T cells, or PBMCs came the material, which was cDNA or gDNA.

In the study's own analysis: Amplified reference gene primers provided the basis for estimating nucleated cell counts. The method was immunoSEQ multiplex PCR; TCRdb's version includes in-frame clones alone and lacks a portion of them. D and trimming come from the DNA, and the V and J calls and clone size come from that table. The sample lists under 250,000 clones; approximately 86% were seen once. The germline gives CDR1 SGDLS, CDR2 YYNGEE. The CDR3 has 14 residues. The V gene lost 3 bases and the J gene lost 2 bases, with 11 bases spanning the gap. What was sequenced was peripheral blood. The rearrangement uses TRBV9 and TRBJ2-5; the D gene is possibly TRBD2 (6 bases). This receptor was obtained from a woman aged 55 to 70 with active or convalescent COVID-19. In DNA form, the CDR3 reads TGTGCCAGCAGCGCCTCGGGAGTTCAAGAGACCCAGTACTTC. It yields the protein CASSASGVQETQYF.